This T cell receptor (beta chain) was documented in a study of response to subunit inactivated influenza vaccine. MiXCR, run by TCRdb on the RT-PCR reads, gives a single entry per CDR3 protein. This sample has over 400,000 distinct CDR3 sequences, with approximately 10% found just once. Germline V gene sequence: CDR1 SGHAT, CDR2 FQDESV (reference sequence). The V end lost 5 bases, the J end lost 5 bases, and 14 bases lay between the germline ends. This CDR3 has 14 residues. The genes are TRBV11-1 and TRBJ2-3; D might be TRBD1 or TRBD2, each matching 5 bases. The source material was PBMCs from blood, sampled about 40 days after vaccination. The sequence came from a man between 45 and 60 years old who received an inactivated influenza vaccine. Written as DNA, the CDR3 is TGTGCCAGCAGCCAATGGGACGAACGAGATACGCAGTATTTT. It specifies CASSQWDERDTQYF.